These 29 T cell receptor beta chains originate from one sample sequenced in a study of shared clonotypes between healthy human individuals. The assay was immunoSEQ multiplex PCR, and TCRdb's table has in-frame clones only and misses some. This sample has some 680,000 clones, with around 73% found just once. Sequences were obtained from memory CD4+ T cells sorted from blood. Described subset: CD45RA-negative fraction. The receptor source for this set is a woman aged 25 to 45 in good health.

The chain links TRBV19 to TRBJ1-5; D is unclear. The length of the CDR3 is 16 residues. The ends were cut back, 5 bases at V and 1 base at J, with 15 bases in the middle. CDR1 and CDR2 (germline): LNHDA, SQIVND (reference sequence). The CDR3 DNA sequence: TGTGCCAGTAGTGCTATTCGTCGGGGAAGCAATCAGCCCCAGCATTTT. Protein sequence: CASSAIRRGSNQPQHF.

V gene TRBV4-2 combines with J gene TRBJ1-2, with 8 bases identical to TRBD1. The germline V gene encodes CDR1 LGHNA and CDR2 YNFKEQ. The CDR3 totals 16 residues. J lost 8 bases, V lost 2 bases, and 13 bases had no gene match. CDR3 in amino acids: CASSQNSQGVVFGYTF. Here the CDR3 DNA reads TGTGCCAGCAGCCAAAACTCACAGGGGGTTGTCTTCGGCTACACCTTC.

This chain links TRBV29-1 with TRBJ2-7; TRBD1 matches 7 bases. The ends lost 8 bases at V and 5 bases at J; junction bases unmatched: 9. The CDR3 covers 12 residues. The germline gives CDR1 SQVTM, CDR2 ANQGSEA. The CDR3 reads CSLKTGLNEQYF. Written as DNA, the CDR3 is TGCAGCCTTAAGACAGGGCTCAACGAGCAGTACTTC.

The chain uses TRBV11-2 and TRBJ1-1, with TRBD1 as a possible D gene (5 bases). Trimming pared 3 bases from V and 9 bases from J, leaving 11 bases between. The CDR3 covers 12 residues. Germline V gene sequence: CDR1 SGHAT, CDR2 FQNNGV. The CDR3 loop reads CASSLGQVQAFF. CDR3 in DNA: TGTGCCAGCAGCTTGGGGCAGGTTCAAGCTTTCTTT.

The V gene is TRBV30, the J gene TRBJ2-2; D ambiguous. Per germline, CDR1 GTSNPN and CDR2 SVGIG (reference sequence). The CDR3 loop spans 14 amino acids. Trimming stripped 0 bases from V and 4 bases from J, with 9 bases between. The CDR3 sequence: CAWSVWGPTGELFF. The CDR3 DNA is TGTGCCTGGAGTGTCTGGGGTCCCACCGGGGAGCTGTTTTTT.

V usage is TRBV6-5 and J usage is TRBJ1-2; TRBD1 matches at 8 bases. The CDR3 length is 13 residues. From germline, CDR1 is MNHEY and CDR2 SVGAGI. The trim removed 6 bases at V and 4 bases at J, leaving 4 bases unmatched. The CDR3 DNA follows: TGTGCCAGCAGCGGACAGGGTCCCTATGGCTACACCTTC. This translates into CASSGQGPYGYTF.

This clone was counted a single time. Other DNA sequences of this sample code for an identical CDR3. J is TRBJ2-3 and V is TRBV28; weak D call: TRBD1 (6 bases). CDR3 size: 16 residues. Looked up from germline, CDR1 is MDHEN and CDR2 is SYDVKM. Trimming stripped 1 base from V and 1 base from J, with 12 bases between. The CDR3: CASSLLGGGGTDTQYF. The DNA of the CDR3 is TGTGCCAGCAGTTTATTAGGTGGGGGCGGCACAGATACGCAGTATTTT.

V and J are TRBV27 and TRBJ2-7; possibly TRBD1 for D (5 bases). V lost 2 bases to trimming and J lost 4 bases, with 12 bases between them. This CDR3 contains 14 residues. Germline CDR1 MNHEY, CDR2 SMNVEV (reference sequence). CDR3 protein: CASSLRQSRYEQYF. The DNA of the CDR3 is TGTGCCAGCAGTTTAAGACAGTCTCGGTACGAGCAGTACTTC.

The chain employs TRBV18 and TRBJ1-5; D not certain. Germline CDR1 is KGHSH and CDR2 is LQKENI. The CDR3 is 14 residues long. Trimming shortened V by 4 bases and J by 2 bases, and 9 bases separated the two germline ends. The CDR3 DNA sequence: TGTGCCAGCTCACGGGGATTCGGCAATCAGCCCCAGCATTTT. Amino acids: CASSRGFGNQPQHF.

The chain uses TRBV14 and TRBJ2-7; tentative D call: TRBD1 (5 bases). CDR1 and CDR2 (germline): SGHDN, FVKESK. The V end was cut by 1 base, the J end by 2 bases, with 12 bases between. This CDR3 has 15 residues. For the CDR3, the DNA is TGTGCCAGCAGCCAAGCCTTGGACAAAACCTACGAGCAGTACTTC. The encoded protein is CASSQALDKTYEQYF.

J is TRBJ2-1 and V is TRBV5-1; the match to TRBD1 covers 8 bases. Germline loops: CDR1 SGHRS, CDR2 YFSETQ. V dropped 0 bases and J dropped 5; count of bases not matched to a gene: 7. The CDR3 loop spans 16 amino acids. The CDR3 reads CASSLVATGVNNEQFF. The CDR3, as DNA: TGCGCCAGCAGCTTGGTCGCGACAGGGGTGAACAATGAGCAGTTCTTC.

The rearrangement joins TRBV19 to TRBJ1-3; unclear D gene. The V end lost 3 bases, the J end lost 0 bases, and 6 bases lay between the germline ends. CDR1 is LNHDA and CDR2 is SQIVND in the germline V gene (reference sequence). This CDR3 spans 14 amino acids. The CDR3 reads CASSISSSGNTIYF. The DNA for the CDR3 is TGTGCCAGTAGTATTTCCAGCTCTGGAAACACCATATATTTT.

The gene calls are TRBV4-2 and TRBJ2-6; unclear D gene. The CDR3 spans 15 residues. Germline lookup yields CDR1 LGHNA and CDR2 YNFKEQ. Trimming cost V 0 bases and J 2 bases, with 5 bases left between them. The CDR3 is CASSQDTPGANVLTF. The CDR3 DNA follows: TGTGCCAGCAGCCAAGACACCCCTGGGGCCAACGTCCTGACTTTC.

The table lists this clone with a few counts. A clone one base away is much larger, so this may be a read error. This same CDR3 is encoded by further DNA sequences in the sample. The chain recombines TRBV5-1 with TRBJ2-1; TRBD2 matches at 11 bases. This CDR3 is 14 amino acids long. After removal of 4 bases from V and 6 bases from J, the junction contained 3 bases not matched to a gene. From germline, CDR1 is SGHRS and CDR2 YFSETQ. As DNA, the CDR3 is TGCGCCAGCAGCCCAGGGACTAGCGGCAATGAGCAGTTCTTC. Translation gives CASSPGTSGNEQFF.

This sequence joins TRBV28 and TRBJ2-1; the D gene is possibly TRBD1 (6 bases). CDR3 length: 19 residues. The V gene lost 3 bases and the J gene lost 0 bases, with 21 bases spanning the gap. Germline CDR1 and CDR2: MDHEN and SYDVKM. This chain's CDR3 is CASSLGRGRRRSSYNEQFF. The CDR3 DNA follows: TGTGCCAGCAGTTTGGGCAGGGGCCGAAGAAGGAGCTCCTACAATGAGCAGTTCTTC.

This clone has a handful of counts. The rearrangement uses TRBV5-6 and TRBJ2-7, with TRBD2 as a possible D gene (5 bases). The CDR3 sequence is 16 residues long. CDR1 and CDR2 (germline): SGHDT, YYEEEE. V gave up 0 bases and J gave up 2 bases, with 15 bases separating them. CDR3 bases: TGTGCCAGCAGCTTGGATTTTTCGGGGATCCCCTACGAGCAGTACTTC. Translation: CASSLDFSGIPYEQYF.

The CDR3: CAWSPLGLAGTETQYF. The CDR3, as DNA: TGTGCCTGGAGCCCACTCGGACTAGCGGGGACAGAGACCCAGTACTTC. This chain joins TRBV30 and TRBJ2-5; 12 nucleotides align to TRBD2. V was clipped by 3 bases and J by 4 bases; unmatched bases: 9. The germline V gene has CDR1 GTSNPN and CDR2 SVGIG (reference sequence). CDR3 length: 16 residues.

The chain links TRBV27 to TRBJ1-1; D is undetermined. The CDR3 totals 15 residues. Germline values: CDR1 MNHEY, CDR2 SMNVEV (reference sequence). V dropped 3 bases and J dropped 1 base, with 12 bases sitting between them. The CDR3 nucleotides are TGTGCCAGCAGTTTTCGGTACGTCGGGAACACTGAAGCTTTCTTT. Translation gives CASSFRYVGNTEAFF.

The rearrangement uses TRBV27 and TRBJ2-7, with 9 bases aligning to TRBD2. V shed 4 bases, J shed 3 bases, and the junction held 4 bases outside the gene matches. The CDR3 is 14 amino acids. The germline gives CDR1 MNHEY, CDR2 SMNVEV (reference sequence). The CDR3: CASSSSGMGYEQYF. The CDR3 DNA reads TGTGCCAGCAGTTCTAGCGGGATGGGCTACGAGCAGTACTTC.

This sequence joins TRBV18 and TRBJ2-3, with 12 bases lining up with TRBD2. The length of the CDR3 is 16 residues. Trimming removed 4 bases from V and 4 bases from J; junction bases left unmatched: 6. Germline values: CDR1 KGHSH, CDR2 LQKENI. The CDR3 protein is CASSQTTSGRADTQYF. CDR3 bases: TGTGCCAGCTCACAGACGACTAGCGGGAGAGCAGATACGCAGTATTTT.

This clone occurred a few times. A much larger clone is a single base away; this may be a read error. Other DNA sequences from this sample encode an identical CDR3 as well. The genes are TRBV14 and TRBJ1-1; possibly TRBD1 for D (5 bases). Deletions cut 2 bases from V and 3 bases from J, with 7 bases between. Per the germline V gene, CDR1 is SGHDN and CDR2 is FVKESK. The CDR3 covers 13 residues. The CDR3 loop reads CASSQQGYTEAFF. The CDR3 nucleotides are TGTGCCAGCAGCCAACAGGGCTACACTGAAGCTTTCTTT.

V gene TRBV6-1 combines with J gene TRBJ1-5, with D possibly matching TRBD1 (5 bases). The germline V gene has CDR1 MNHNS and CDR2 SASEGT. V was shortened by 7 bases and J by 0 bases, with 10 bases between the two germline ends. CDR3 size: 14 residues. DNA for the CDR3: TGTGCCAGCAAGGGGTTAAATAGCAATCAGCCCCAGCATTTT. Its protein product is CASKGLNSNQPQHF.

This clone has more than one count but fewer than ten. V is TRBV4-1 and J is TRBJ2-1; 7 positions agree with TRBD2. The CDR3 has 16 amino acids. Germline CDR1 is MGHRA and CDR2 is YSYEKL. V shed 4 bases and J 2 bases; nucleotides not matched to a gene: 8. The CDR3, as DNA: TGCGCCAGCAGCCGCGTGGGCGGGAGCACCTACAATGAGCAGTTCTTC. It encodes CASSRVGGSTYNEQFF.

Notes on this clone: This specimen includes other DNA sequences encoding the same CDR3. The V and J genes are TRBV7-9 and TRBJ2-1; D may be TRBD1 (5 bases). The germline V and J ends were trimmed by 6 bases and 0 bases, with 12 bases remaining between them. The CDR3 extends over 15 amino acids. Germline loops: CDR1 SEHNR, CDR2 FQNEAQ (reference sequence). The CDR3 region is CASSPGLASYNEQFF. DNA of the CDR3: TGTGCCAGCAGTCCAGGGTTAGCCTCCTACAATGAGCAGTTCTTC.

For this clone: Other nucleotide sequences from this sample produce the same CDR3. The V call is TRBV2, the J call TRBJ2-1, with 12 bases matching TRBD2. Germline CDR1 reads SNHLY; CDR2 reads FYNNEI. This CDR3 contains 14 residues. With 6 bases clipped from V and 7 bases from J, the junction kept 4 bases outside the gene matches. Here the CDR3 DNA reads TGTGCCAGCAGCCGACTAGCGGGAGTTAATGAGCAGTTCTTC. Protein: CASSRLAGVNEQFF.

The gene calls are TRBV5-1 and TRBJ2-7, with 7 bases identical to TRBD1. The CDR3 runs 13 residues. The J segment lost 2 bases and the V segment lost 4 bases, leaving 3 bases of the junction unmatched. Looked up from germline, CDR1 is SGHRS and CDR2 is YFSETQ. Here the CDR3 DNA reads TGCGCCAGCAGCATCGGGACAGCCTACGAGCAGTACTTC. Amino acids: CASSIGTAYEQYF. Full variable domain (missing parts from reference TRBV5-1 and TRBJ2-7): KAGVTQTPRYLIKTRGQQVTLSCSPISGHRSVSWYQQTPGQGLQFLFEYFSETQRNKGNFPGRFSGRQFSNSRSEMNVSTLELGDSALYLCASSIGTAYEQYFGPGTRLTVT.

The genes are TRBV19 and TRBJ2-1, with 7 bases lining up with TRBD2. Germline V gene lookup returns CDR1 LNHDA and CDR2 SQIVND (reference sequence). The CDR3 length is 15 residues. With 3 bases clipped from V and 2 bases from J, the junction kept 4 bases outside the gene matches. CDR3: CASSIQAGTYNEQFF. CDR3 coding DNA: TGTGCCAGTAGTATCCAAGCGGGAACCTACAATGAGCAGTTCTTC.

V is TRBV6-1 and J is TRBJ1-5; 7 bases match TRBD1. The CDR3 contains 11 residues. Germline values: CDR1 MNHNS, CDR2 SASEGT. V lost 9 bases and J lost 6; bases outside the gene matches: 2. The CDR3 region is CARKGAQPQHF. The CDR3, as DNA: TGTGCCAGAAAGGGGGCTCAGCCCCAGCATTTT.

This chain connects TRBV13 to TRBJ2-4; D is possibly TRBD1 or TRBD2 (6 bases each). The germline gives CDR1 PRHDT, CDR2 FYEKMQ (reference sequence). CDR3 length: 14 residues. V was cut by 9 bases and J by 2 bases, with 14 bases left in between. CDR3 DNA sequence: TGTGCCAGTCGGCGAGGGGGGACCAAAAACATTCAGTACTTC. Translating gives CASRRGGTKNIQYF.